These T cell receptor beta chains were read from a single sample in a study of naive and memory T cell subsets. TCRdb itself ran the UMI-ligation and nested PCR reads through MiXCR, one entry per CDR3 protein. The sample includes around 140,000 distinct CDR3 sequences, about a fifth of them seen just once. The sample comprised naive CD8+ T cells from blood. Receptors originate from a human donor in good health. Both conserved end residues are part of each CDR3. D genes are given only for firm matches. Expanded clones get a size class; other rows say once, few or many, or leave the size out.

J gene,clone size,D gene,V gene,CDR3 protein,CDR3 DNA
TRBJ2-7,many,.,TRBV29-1,CSDGAGAYEQYF,TGCAGCGATGGGGCAGGAGCCTACGAGCAGTACTTC
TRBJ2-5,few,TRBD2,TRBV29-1,CSVEDSPGLAEETQYF,TGCAGCGTTGAGGATAGTCCGGGACTAGCGGAAGAGACCCAGTACTTC
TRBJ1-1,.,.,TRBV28,CASSFASTEAFF,TGTGCCAGCAGTTTCGCGTCCACTGAAGCTTTCTTT
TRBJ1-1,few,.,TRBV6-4,CASSDRIWTEAFF,TGTGCCAGCAGCGACAGAATATGGACTGAAGCTTTCTTT
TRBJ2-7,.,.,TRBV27,CASSFGPRDGQQYF,TGTGCCAGCAGTTTCGGGCCTCGTGACGGGCAGCAGTACTTC
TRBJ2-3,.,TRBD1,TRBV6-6,CASSSPDREPTDTQYF,TGTGCCAGCAGTTCCCCGGACAGGGAACCCACAGATACGCAGTATTTT
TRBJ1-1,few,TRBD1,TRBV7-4,CASSFLTGANTEAFF,TGTGCCAGCAGCTTCTTGACAGGGGCGAACACTGAAGCTTTCTTT
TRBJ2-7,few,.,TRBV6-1,CASSEWGTYEQYF,TGTGCCAGCAGTGAGTGGGGGACCTACGAGCAGTACTTC
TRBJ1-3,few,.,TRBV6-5,CASSYGVGSGNTIYF,TGTGCCAGCAGTTACGGGGTCGGCTCTGGAAACACCATATATTTT
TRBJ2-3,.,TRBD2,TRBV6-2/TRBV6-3,CASSIAGVGDTQYF,TGTGCCAGCAGTATAGCGGGAGTAGGAGATACGCAGTATTTT
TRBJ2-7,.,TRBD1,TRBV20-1,CSARDGTGEIDASYEQYF,TGCAGTGCTAGAGACGGGACAGGGGAGATTGATGCAAGCTACGAGCAGTACTTC
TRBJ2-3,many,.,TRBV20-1,CSEGGRTDTQYF,TGCAGTGAAGGCGGTCGCACAGATACGCAGTATTTT
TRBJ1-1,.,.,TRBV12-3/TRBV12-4,CASINIGGAVYTEAFF,TGTGCCAGCATTAATATTGGGGGGGCGGTATACACTGAAGCTTTCTTT
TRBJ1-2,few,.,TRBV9,CASSVANYGYTF,TGTGCCAGCAGCGTAGCCAACTATGGCTACACCTTC
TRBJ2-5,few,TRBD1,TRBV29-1,CSGAQGTLETQYF,TGCAGCGGTGCACAGGGGACCCTCGAGACCCAGTACTTC
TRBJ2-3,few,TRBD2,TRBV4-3,CASSQELAGGSADTQYF,TGCGCCAGCAGCCAAGAGTTAGCGGGAGGATCGGCAGATACGCAGTATTTT
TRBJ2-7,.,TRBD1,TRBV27,CASSGQGALTYEQYF,TGTGCCAGCAGTGGACAGGGGGCTTTGACCTACGAGCAGTACTTC
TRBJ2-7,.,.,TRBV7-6,CASSSQGSVSSYEQYF,TGTGCCAGCAGCTCACAGGGATCCGTGAGCTCCTACGAGCAGTACTTC
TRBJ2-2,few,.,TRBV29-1,CSVGGDTGELFF,TGCAGCGTTGGGGGGGACACCGGGGAGCTGTTTTTT
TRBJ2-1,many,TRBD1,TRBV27,CASSLVGQLYNEQFF,TGTGCCAGCAGTTTAGTGGGACAGTTATACAATGAGCAGTTCTTC
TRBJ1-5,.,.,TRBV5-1,CASSPGAYNQPQHF,TGCGCCAGCAGTCCGGGGGCCTACAATCAGCCCCAGCATTTT
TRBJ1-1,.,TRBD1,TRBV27,CASSIQGMNTEAFF,TGTGCCAGCAGTATACAGGGGATGAACACTGAAGCTTTCTTT
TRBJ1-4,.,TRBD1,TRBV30,CASDRENNEKLFF,TGTGCCTCCGACAGGGAAAATAATGAAAAACTGTTTTTT